The clone carrying this T cell receptor (beta chain) was found a few times. Its antigen is undetermined. This specimen comes from a study of blood T cells in healthy people across ages. A minimum of 7 million PBMCs was isolated per sample. The CDR3 has 15 amino acids. Germline lookup yields CDR1 MNHEY and CDR2 SVGAGI. The V end was cut by 2 bases, the J end by 9 bases, with 14 bases between. Study-wide findings and caveats: With donor CMV status unknown, expanded clonotype changes were possibly confounded. Versus aged donors, long-lived donors had higher diversity and more naive CD4+ cells.

Primed by a sample-barcoded 5' primer and a J-beta primer mix, a second PCR proceeded for 7 to 11 cycles. Every single cDNA molecule received a tag from a template-switch adaptor with 12 random nucleotides. TCRdb fed the 5' RACE reads into MiXCR, producing one record per CDR3 protein. The sample records just under 900,000 distinct CDR3 sequences, around 28% being singletons. The sequence was collected from a woman of 80 years or more in good health. The J gene is TRBJ1-6, the V gene TRBV6-5; D is unresolved. Sequencing input: blood. The CDR3 DNA sequence: TGTGCCAGCAGTTACCGGCCGGAGAAGGGTTCACCCCTCCACTTT. Translation gives CASSYRPEKGSPLHF.